This TCR beta chain was profiled in a study of T-cell memory formation after mild COVID-19. Study at large: Across donors, TCR clusters were largely donor specific. The study, taken as a whole, reports: Contracting CD8+ clones were enriched in EMRA, CD4+ mainly in CM and EM.

One entry per CDR3 protein, called by TCRdb with MiXCR from the 5' RACE reads. The table shows about 100,000 distinct CDR3 sequences, with 11% occurring only once. In its sample, this clonotype was seen many times. What it binds is unknown. Germline V gives CDR1 SEHNR, CDR2 FQNEAQ (reference sequence). V dropped 4 bases and J dropped 3 bases, with 22 bases sitting between them. This CDR3 region has 17 residues. The chain is built from TRBV7-9 and TRBJ2-7, with D possibly being TRBD1 or TRBD2 (5 bases each). Sequenced material: PBMCs or a T cell subset sorted from them (not recorded which). The receptor's source is a man aged 18 to 29 who had mild COVID-19 (a few samples of this study predate the infection). Cell type and time point are not known. This chain's CDR3 is CASSSTGTLGLNYEQYV. The CDR3 nucleotides are TGTGCCAGCAGCTCCACCGGGACCCTGGGGCTGAACTACGAGCAGTACGTC.